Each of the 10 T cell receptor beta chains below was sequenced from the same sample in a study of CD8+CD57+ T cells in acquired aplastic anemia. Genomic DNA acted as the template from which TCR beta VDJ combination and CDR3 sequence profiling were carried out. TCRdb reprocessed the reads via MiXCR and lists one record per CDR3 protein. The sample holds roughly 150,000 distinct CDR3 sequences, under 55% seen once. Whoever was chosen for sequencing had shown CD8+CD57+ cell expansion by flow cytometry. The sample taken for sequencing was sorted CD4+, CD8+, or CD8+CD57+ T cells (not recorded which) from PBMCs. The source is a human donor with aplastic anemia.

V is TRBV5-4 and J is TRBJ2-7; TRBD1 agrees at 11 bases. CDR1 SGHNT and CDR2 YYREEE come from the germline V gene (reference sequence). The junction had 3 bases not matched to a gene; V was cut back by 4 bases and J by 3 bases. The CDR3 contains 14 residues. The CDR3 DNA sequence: TGTGCCAGCAGCCCTGGGACAGGGGGCTACGAGCAGTACTTC. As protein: CASSPGTGGYEQYF.

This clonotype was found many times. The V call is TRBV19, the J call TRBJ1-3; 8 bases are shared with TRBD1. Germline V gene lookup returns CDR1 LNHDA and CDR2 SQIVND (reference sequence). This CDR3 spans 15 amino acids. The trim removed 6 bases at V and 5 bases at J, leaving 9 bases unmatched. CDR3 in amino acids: CASSPLDRERNTIYF. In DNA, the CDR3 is TGTGCCAGTAGCCCCCTGGACAGGGAGAGAAACACCATATATTTT.

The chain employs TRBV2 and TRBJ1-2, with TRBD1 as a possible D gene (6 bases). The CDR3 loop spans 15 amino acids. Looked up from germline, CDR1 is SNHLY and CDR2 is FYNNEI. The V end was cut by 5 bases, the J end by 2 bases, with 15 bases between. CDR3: CASSLSGALNYGYTF. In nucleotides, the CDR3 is TGTGCCAGCAGTTTATCGGGGGCCCTAAACTATGGCTACACCTTC. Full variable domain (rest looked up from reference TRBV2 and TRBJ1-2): EPEVTQTPSHQVTQMGQEVILRCVPISNHLYFYWYRQILGQKVEFLVSFYNNEISEKSEIFDDQFSVERPDGSNFTLKIRSTKLEDSAMYFCASSLSGALNYGYTFGSGTRLTVV.

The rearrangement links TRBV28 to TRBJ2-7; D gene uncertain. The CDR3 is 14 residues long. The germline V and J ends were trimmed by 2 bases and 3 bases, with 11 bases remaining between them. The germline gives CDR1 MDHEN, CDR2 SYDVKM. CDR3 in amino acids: CASSLLGPVYEQYF. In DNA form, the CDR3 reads TGTGCCAGCAGTTTACTCGGACCCGTCTACGAGCAGTACTTC.

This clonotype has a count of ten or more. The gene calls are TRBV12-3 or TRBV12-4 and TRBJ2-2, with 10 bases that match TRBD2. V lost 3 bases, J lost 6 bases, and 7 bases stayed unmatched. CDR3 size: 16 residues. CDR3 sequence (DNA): TGTGCCAGCAGTTTCGTGCTAGCGGGAGTGGCCGGGGAGCTGTTTTTT. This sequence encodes CASSFVLAGVAGELFF.

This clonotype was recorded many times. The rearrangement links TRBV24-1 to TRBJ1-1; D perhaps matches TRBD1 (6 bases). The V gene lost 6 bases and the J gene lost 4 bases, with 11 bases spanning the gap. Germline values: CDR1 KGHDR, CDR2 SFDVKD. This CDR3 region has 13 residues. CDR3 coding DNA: TGTGCCACCAGTCGAGGAGGGGGCACTGAAGCTTTCTTT. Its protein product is CATSRGGGTEAFF.

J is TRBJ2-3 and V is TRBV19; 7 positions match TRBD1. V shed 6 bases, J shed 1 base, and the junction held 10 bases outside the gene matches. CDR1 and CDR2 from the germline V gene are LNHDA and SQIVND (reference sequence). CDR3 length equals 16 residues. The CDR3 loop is CASSLIQGSGTDTQYF. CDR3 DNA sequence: TGTGCCAGTAGCCTAATACAGGGGTCTGGCACAGATACGCAGTATTTT.

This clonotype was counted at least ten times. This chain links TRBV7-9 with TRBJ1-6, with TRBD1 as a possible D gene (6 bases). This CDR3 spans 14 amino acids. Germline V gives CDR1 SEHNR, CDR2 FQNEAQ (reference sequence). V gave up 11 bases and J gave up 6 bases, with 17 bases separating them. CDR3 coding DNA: TGTGCCGCCGCTGCCAGGGGTGGTAATTCACCCCTCCACTTT. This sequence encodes CAAAARGGNSPLHF.

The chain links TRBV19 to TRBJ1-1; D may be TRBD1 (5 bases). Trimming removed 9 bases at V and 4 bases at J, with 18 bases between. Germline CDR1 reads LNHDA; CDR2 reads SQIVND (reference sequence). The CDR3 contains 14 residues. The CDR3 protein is CASRLLGVGTEAFF. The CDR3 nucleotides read TGTGCCAGCCGCCTCCTGGGGGTGGGCACTGAAGCTTTCTTT. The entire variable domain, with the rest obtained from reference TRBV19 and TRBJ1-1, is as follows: DGGITQSPKYLFRKEGQNVTLSCEQNLNHDAMYWYRQDPGQGLRLIYYSQIVNDFQKGDIAEGYSVSREKKESFPLTVTSAQKNPTAFYLCASRLLGVGTEAFFGQGTRLTVV.

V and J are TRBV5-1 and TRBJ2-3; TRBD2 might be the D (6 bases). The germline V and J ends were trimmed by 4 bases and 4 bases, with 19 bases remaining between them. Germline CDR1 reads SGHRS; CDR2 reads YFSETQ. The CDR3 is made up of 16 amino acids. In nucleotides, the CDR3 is TGCGCCAGCAGCCGACTAGTCCTTTCGACCCCAGATACGCAGTATTTT. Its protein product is CASSRLVLSTPDTQYF.